The 27 T cell receptor beta chains below all came from one sample that was sequenced in a study of T cell repertoires in cytomegalovirus infection. MiXCR, applied by TCRdb to the reads, yields one record per CDR3 protein. The profile shows 180,000 or so distinct CDR3 sequences, 15% to 20% of them singletons. Input material: CD8+ T cells from PBMCs. The receptors originated from a human donor in good health (CMV status not recorded). Some clones in this sample may be carry-over from other donors' samples.

The table lists this clonotype with a few counts. The chain links TRBV7-2 to TRBJ1-1, with 10 bases matching TRBD1. Trimming cost V 3 bases and J 2 bases; bases outside gene matches: 3. The CDR3 runs to 15 residues. In germline, CDR1 is SGHTA, CDR2 FQGNSA. DNA of the CDR3: TGTGCCAGCAGCTTCCGGGACAGGGGTAACACTGAAGCTTTCTTT. Protein product: CASSFRDRGNTEAFF.

This clonotype appeared many times. V gene TRBV6-2 or TRBV6-3 combines with J gene TRBJ2-1; 10 nucleotides agree with TRBD2. The V gene end was trimmed by 0 bases and the J gene end by 0 bases; junction bases not matched to a gene: 8. The germline V gene encodes CDR1 MNHEY and CDR2 SVGEGT. CDR3 length: 19 residues. CDR3 loop: CASSYSERGGQSSYNEQFF. The CDR3, as DNA: TGTGCCAGCAGTTACTCCGAGCGGGGGGGCCAAAGCTCCTACAATGAGCAGTTCTTC.

V is TRBV11-2 and J is TRBJ1-1; the D gene is possibly TRBD1 (5 bases). The CDR3 spans 11 residues. Germline V lookup: CDR1 SGHAT, CDR2 FQNNGV. The V end was cut by 6 bases, the J end by 8 bases, with 10 bases between. CDR3 amino acids: CASSWGVEAFF. CDR3 sequence (DNA): TGTGCCAGCAGTTGGGGGGTAGAAGCTTTCTTT.

The gene calls are TRBV5-1 and TRBJ1-5; TRBD1 matches at 8 bases. Germline lookup yields CDR1 SGHRS and CDR2 YFSETQ. This CDR3 contains 17 residues. V lost 0 bases, J lost 7 bases, and 12 bases stayed unmatched. The CDR3 nucleotides read TGCGCCAGCAGCTTGGCCATGGACAGGGCAGGTGGCCAGCCCCAGCATTTT. Residues: CASSLAMDRAGGQPQHF. Combining the CDR3 with reference TRBV5-1 and TRBJ1-5 gives the whole variable domain KAGVTQTPRYLIKTRGQQVTLSCSPISGHRSVSWYQQTPGQGLQFLFEYFSETQRNKGNFPGRFSGRQFSNSRSEMNVSTLELGDSALYLCASSLAMDRAGGQPQHFGDGTRLSIL.

V is TRBV10-2 and J is TRBJ1-2, with D possibly matching TRBD1 (6 bases). Germline V gives CDR1 WSHSY, CDR2 SAAADI. V lost 6 bases, J lost 4 bases, and 12 bases lay in between. The CDR3 has 13 amino acids. The CDR3 here is CASSDDRIYGYTF. The DNA for the CDR3 is TGCGCCAGCAGCGACGACAGGATCTATGGCTACACCTTC.

This clonotype has just a few counts. The rearrangement links TRBV11-2 to TRBJ2-7; D is perhaps TRBD1 (7 bases). In germline, CDR1 is SGHAT, CDR2 FQNNGV. The V end lost 5 bases, the J end lost 2 bases, and 13 bases lay between the germline ends. This CDR3 has 14 amino acids. Written as DNA, the CDR3 is TGTGCCAGCAGCGGAGGGGACAGAGCCTACGAGCAGTACTTC. This gives the protein CASSGGDRAYEQYF. Full variable domain (missing parts from reference TRBV11-2 and TRBJ2-7): EAGVAQSPRYKIIEKRQSVAFWCNPISGHATLYWYQQILGQGPKLLIQFQNNGVVDDSQLPKDRFSAERLKGVDSTLKIQPAKLEDSAVYLCASSGGDRAYEQYFGPGTRLTVT.

CDR3 DNA sequence: TGCAGCGTTGGTCGCACAGCGGCCTACAATGAGCAGTTCTTC. This gives the protein CSVGRTAAYNEQFF. The genes are TRBV29-1 and TRBJ2-1; weak D call: TRBD2 (5 bases). V gave up 4 bases and J gave up 2 bases, with 12 bases separating them. This CDR3 has 14 amino acids. Germline CDR1 is SQVTM and CDR2 is ANQGSEA.

This clonotype was recorded a few times. The chain recombines TRBV6-5 with TRBJ2-1; TRBD2 might be the D (6 bases). The CDR3 extends over 14 amino acids. V was trimmed by 6 bases and J by 9 bases, leaving 18 bases between them. Germline V gives CDR1 MNHEY, CDR2 SVGAGI. The CDR3 region has the DNA TGTGCCAGCAGCCCATATGCTCCGGGACTTGAGCAGTTCTTC. Encoded protein: CASSPYAPGLEQFF.

The chain couples TRBV28 to TRBJ2-3, with 10 bases identical to TRBD1. The CDR3 totals 15 residues. After removal of 3 bases from V and 3 bases from J, the junction contained 3 bases not matched to a gene. The V gene's germline CDR1 is MDHEN and CDR2 SYDVKM. The CDR3 here is CASSFDRGRTDTQYF. CDR3 DNA: TGTGCCAGCAGTTTTGACAGGGGGCGAACAGATACGCAGTATTTT.

This clonotype came up a few times. CDR3 amino acids: CASSTTGTGVNQPQHF. The DNA of the CDR3 is TGTGCCAGCAGTACCACCGGGACAGGGGTCAATCAGCCCCAGCATTTT. This chain connects TRBV7-9 to TRBJ1-5; 10 nucleotides align to TRBD1. Germline CDR1 and CDR2: SEHNR and FQNEAQ (reference sequence). J was trimmed by 3 bases and V by 6 bases; bases with no gene match: 8. This CDR3 region has 16 residues.

This clonotype was observed a handful of times. This sequence joins TRBV6-6 and TRBJ1-2; D is ambiguous. The length of the CDR3 is 11 residues. V lost 7 bases, J lost 12 bases, and 15 bases lay in between. CDR1 is MNHNY, CDR2 SVGAGI, per germline (reference sequence). CDR3 sequence reads: CASTLDYVDTF. The CDR3 region has the DNA TGTGCCAGCACACTGGACTATGTCGACACCTTC.

This clonotype was observed a few times. The chain links TRBV6-2 or TRBV6-3 to TRBJ2-7, with D perhaps matching TRBD1 or TRBD2 (5 bases each). Germline V lookup: CDR1 MNHEY, CDR2 SVGEGT. The CDR3 is 16 residues long. Trimming took off 1 base at V and 4 bases at J, with 17 bases between the two ends. The CDR3 protein is CASSYLGPSQTYEQYF. In DNA form, the CDR3 reads TGTGCCAGCAGTTACTTGGGACCTTCCCAGACGTACGAGCAGTACTTC.

The chain recombines TRBV28 with TRBJ2-7; D is ambiguous. The CDR3 extends over 14 amino acids. Trimming removed 3 bases from V and 2 bases from J, with 11 bases in between. Germline V lookup: CDR1 MDHEN, CDR2 SYDVKM. The CDR3 DNA follows: TGTGCCAGCAGTTTCCCAGGATATGCCTACGAGCAGTACTTC. Translated: CASSFPGYAYEQYF. Using reference TRBV28 and TRBJ2-7 for the parts outside the CDR3, the full variable domain is DVKVTQSSRYLVKRTGEKVFLECVQDMDHENMFWYRQDPGLGLRLIYFSYDVKMKEKGDIPEGYSVSREKKERFSLILESASTNQTSMYLCASSFPGYAYEQYFGPGTRLTVT.

The J gene is TRBJ1-1, the V gene TRBV6-2 or TRBV6-3; 9 nucleotides line up with TRBD1. The V and J ends lost 6 bases and 0 bases, in that order; junction bases with no gene match: 11. Looked up from germline, CDR1 is MNHEY and CDR2 is SVGEGT. The CDR3 extends over 17 amino acids. CDR3 loop: CASRRDRAPTLNTEAFF. In nucleotides, the CDR3 is TGTGCCAGCAGGCGGGACAGGGCCCCTACCCTGAACACTGAAGCTTTCTTT.

This clonotype was counted many times. CDR3 DNA sequence: TGTGCCAGCAGCTTAGTGAGCTCCTACGAGCAGTACTTC. It is translated as CASSLVSSYEQYF. This chain joins TRBV11-2 and TRBJ2-7; D call uncertain. Germline CDR1 SGHAT, CDR2 FQNNGV. Trimming stripped 1 base from V and 0 bases from J, with 4 bases between. The CDR3 totals 13 residues.

The J gene is TRBJ1-2, the V gene TRBV20-1; possibly TRBD1 for D (5 bases). Per germline, CDR1 DFQATT and CDR2 SNEGSKA (reference sequence). V was clipped by 5 bases and J by 5 bases, with 9 bases between them. This CDR3 is 11 amino acids long. The CDR3 nucleotides are TGCAGTGCTGGGACCTTGTATGGCTACACCTTC. This sequence encodes CSAGTLYGYTF.

This clonotype was counted at least ten times. The V gene is TRBV7-2, the J gene TRBJ2-4, with 9 bases matching TRBD2. In germline, CDR1 is SGHTA, CDR2 FQGNSA. The CDR3 is 15 amino acids. The V gene end was trimmed by 4 bases and the J gene end by 1 base; junction bases not matched to a gene: 2. CDR3 loop: CASSSSGGAKNIQYF. The CDR3 bases are TGTGCCAGCAGCTCCAGCGGGGGGGCCAAAAACATTCAGTACTTC.

There are a few counts of this clonotype. V is TRBV6-6 and J is TRBJ1-5; the D is unclear. This CDR3 has 16 amino acids. Germline CDR1 is MNHNY and CDR2 is SVGAGI (reference sequence). Trimming took off 0 bases at V and 0 bases at J, with 9 bases between the two ends. The CDR3 region has the DNA TGTGCCAGCAGTTACTCGATCAGCGTTAGCAATCAGCCCCAGCATTTT. Protein sequence: CASSYSISVSNQPQHF.

There are a few counts of this clonotype. This chain links TRBV6-2 or TRBV6-3 with TRBJ2-7, with D tentatively TRBD1 or TRBD2 (5 bases each). The CDR3 is 13 residues long. The V and J ends lost 4 bases and 4 bases respectively, with 11 bases between them. CDR1 is MNHEY, CDR2 SVGEGT, per germline. The CDR3 DNA follows: TGTGCCAGCAGTTCCGGGGCCACGTACGAGCAGTACTTC. Translation gives CASSSGATYEQYF.

The table lists this clonotype with a few counts. The CDR3 region is CASSSPTSDLYNEQFF. The CDR3 region has the DNA TGTGCCAGCAGTAGTCCTACTAGCGACCTATACAATGAGCAGTTCTTC. The V gene is TRBV12-3 or TRBV12-4, the J gene TRBJ2-1, with TRBD2 identical over 7 bases. The CDR3 is 16 amino acids. The trim removed 5 bases at V and 4 bases at J, leaving 11 bases unmatched.

This clonotype occurred many times. V usage is TRBV28 and J usage is TRBJ1-6, with D hard to call. This CDR3 is built from 15 residues. CDR1 and CDR2 (germline): MDHEN, SYDVKM. V lost 4 bases and J 4 bases, leaving 11 bases between the germline ends. CDR3 coding DNA: TGTGCCAGCAGTTCCCTAGGGAAGTATAATTCACCCCTCCACTTT. Its protein is CASSSLGKYNSPLHF.

This clonotype was counted between two and nine times. The rearrangement joins TRBV14 to TRBJ2-7; 8 bases match TRBD1. The CDR3 is made up of 14 amino acids. CDR1 is SGHDN and CDR2 is FVKESK in the germline V gene. V dropped 0 bases and J dropped 2; count of bases not matched to a gene: 0. CDR3 residues: CASSQEGQAYEQYF. CDR3 coding DNA: TGTGCCAGCAGCCAAGAGGGACAGGCCTACGAGCAGTACTTC. Variable domain in full (rest from reference TRBV14 and TRBJ2-7): EAGVTQFPSHSVIEKGQTVTLRCDPISGHDNLYWYRRVMGKEIKFLLHFVKESKQDESGMPNNRFLAERTGGTYSTLKVQPAELEDSGVYFCASSQEGQAYEQYFGPGTRLTVT.

The CDR3 sequence: CASSVGVAETYEQYF. DNA of the CDR3: TGTGCCAGCAGCGTAGGGGTAGCAGAGACCTACGAGCAGTACTTC. J is TRBJ2-7 and V is TRBV9; D gene unclear. This CDR3 contains 15 residues. The V gene's germline CDR1 is SGDLS and CDR2 YYNGEE. Trimming shortened V by 0 bases and J by 2 bases, and 12 bases separated the two germline ends.

This clonotype was seen ten or more times. The CDR3 spells CASRPTGGFDNSPLHF. The CDR3 nucleotides are TGTGCCAGCAGACCGACAGGGGGCTTCGATAATTCACCCCTCCACTTT. J is TRBJ1-6 and V is TRBV28; 10 nucleotides match TRBD1. CDR1 is MDHEN and CDR2 is SYDVKM in the germline V gene. There are 16 residues in the CDR3. J lost 5 bases, V lost 6 bases, and 7 bases had no gene match.

This clonotype turned up a few times. The gene calls are TRBV19 and TRBJ1-2, with 7 bases lining up with TRBD1. The CDR3 totals 15 residues. The junction had 17 bases not matched to a gene; V was cut back by 11 bases and J by 5 bases. The germline CDR1 and CDR2 sequences are LNHDA and SQIVND (reference sequence). CDR3 loop: CASKPWDSKEYGYTF. The CDR3 bases are TGTGCCTCGAAACCCTGGGACAGCAAAGAGTATGGCTACACCTTC.

This chain connects TRBV29-1 to TRBJ2-4, with D unclear. This CDR3 is 15 amino acids long. Trimming took off 0 bases at V and 6 bases at J, with 15 bases between the two ends. CDR1 is SQVTM and CDR2 is ANQGSEA in the germline V gene. The CDR3 DNA follows: TGCAGCGTTGAAGATCCCAGGAGCGACCTAAACATTCAGTACTTC. This gives the protein CSVEDPRSDLNIQYF.

This clonotype was picked up a small number of times. The rearrangement links TRBV28 to TRBJ1-5; 7 bases agree with TRBD1. Per the germline V gene, CDR1 is MDHEN and CDR2 is SYDVKM. With V trimmed by 7 bases and J by 7 bases, 10 bases remained unmatched. The CDR3 is 14 amino acids. CDR3 nucleotide sequence: TGTGCCAGCATCACTCGGAGGGGGCTGCAGCCCCAGCATTTT. Its protein is CASITRRGLQPQHF.